The clone carrying this T cell receptor beta chain showed up just a few times. The data belong to a study of T cells in Graves' hyperthyroidism and ophthalmopathy. Study at large: The blood sample was taken at first diagnosis, before treatment began.

CDR3 size: 15 residues. Germline trimming cut 2 bases from V and 7 bases from J; bases unmatched to any gene: 6. Ophthalmopathy patients had Clinical Activity Score at least 3, NOSPECS grade at least 4, duration under 3 months. Lactation, pregnancy, other autoimmune disease or uncontrolled infection led to exclusion of patients. Regions amplified from RNA transcripts were the TCR beta CDR3 regions. First-round RT-PCR of the TCR CDR3 relied on the HTBI primer set. From the multiplex PCR reads, TCRdb called clonotypes with MiXCR, one entry per CDR3 protein. Of fewer than 750,000 distinct CDR3 sequences listed, more than 12% are singletons.

The chain links TRBV12-3 or TRBV12-4 to TRBJ2-2, with 8 positions matching TRBD2. The receptor comes from a woman between 50 and 59 years old with Graves' ophthalmopathy. Sequencing input: blood. In nucleotides, the CDR3 is TGTGCCAGCAGTTTACCTAGCGGGCGGGTCGGGGAGCTGTTTTTT. This translates into CASSLPSGRVGELFF.